This entry is about one T cell receptor beta chain. Seattle's cohort entered during active infection and was followed longitudinally. The sample originates from a study of blood T cell repertoires in COVID-19. Study-level background: COVID-19 samples from acute and convalescent phases originated in the United States, Italy and Spain. PBMCs, B-cell-depleted T cells, or T cells were the source of the cDNA or gDNA that made up the material.

Original handling: Amplification of reference gene primers was used by the study to estimate nucleated cell counts. Clones were sequenced by immunoSEQ multiplex PCR, and TCRdb holds only the in-frame ones, with some missing. Clone size and V and J calls were adopted from that table, with D and trimming inferred from the DNA. This sample has about 50,000 clones, with just over 85% found just once. The V and J ends lost 6 bases and 2 bases respectively, with 19 bases between them. The CDR3 consists of 16 residues. The germline V gene has CDR1 SQVTM and CDR2 ANQGSEA. The sequenced sample consisted of peripheral blood. This clonotype was sampled from an elderly woman with COVID-19, enrolled during active disease. The chain is built from TRBV29-1 and TRBJ2-2; D remains ambiguous. In DNA form, the CDR3 reads TGCAGCGTCAGGTGGCAGAGCAGACCCAACACCGGGGAGCTGTTTTTT. Translating gives CSVRWQSRPNTGELFF.